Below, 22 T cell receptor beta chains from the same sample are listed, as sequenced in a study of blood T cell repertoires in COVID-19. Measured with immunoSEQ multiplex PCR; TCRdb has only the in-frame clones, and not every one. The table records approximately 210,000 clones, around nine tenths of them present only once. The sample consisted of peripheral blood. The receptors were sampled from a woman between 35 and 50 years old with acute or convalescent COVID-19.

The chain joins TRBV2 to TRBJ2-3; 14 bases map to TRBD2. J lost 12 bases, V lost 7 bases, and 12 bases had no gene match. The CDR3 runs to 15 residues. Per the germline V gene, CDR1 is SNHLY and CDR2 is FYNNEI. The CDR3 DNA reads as TGTGCCAGCAACTACGGGACTAGCGGGGGAGGTACACAGTATTTT. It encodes CASNYGTSGGGTQYF.

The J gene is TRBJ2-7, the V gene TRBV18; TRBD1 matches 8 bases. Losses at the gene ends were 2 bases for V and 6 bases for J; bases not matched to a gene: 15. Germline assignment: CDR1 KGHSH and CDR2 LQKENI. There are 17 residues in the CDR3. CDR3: CASSPSMAQGAGGEQYV. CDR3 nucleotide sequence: TGTGCCAGCTCACCATCTATGGCTCAGGGGGCGGGTGGCGAGCAGTACGTC.

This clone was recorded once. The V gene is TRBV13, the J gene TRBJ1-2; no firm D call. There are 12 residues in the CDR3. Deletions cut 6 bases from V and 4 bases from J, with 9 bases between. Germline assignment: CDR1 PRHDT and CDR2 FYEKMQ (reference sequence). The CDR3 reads CASSLRSYGYTF. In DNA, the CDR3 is TGTGCCAGCAGTTTGAGGTCCTATGGCTACACCTTC. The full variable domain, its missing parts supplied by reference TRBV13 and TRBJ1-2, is AAGVIQSPRHLIKEKRETATLKCYPIPRHDTVYWYQQGPGQDPQFLISFYEKMQSDKGSIPDRFSAQQFSDYHSELNMSSLELGDSALYFCASSLRSYGYTFGSGTRLTVV.

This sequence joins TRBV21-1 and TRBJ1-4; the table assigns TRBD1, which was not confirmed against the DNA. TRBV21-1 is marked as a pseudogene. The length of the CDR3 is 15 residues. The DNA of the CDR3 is TGTGCCAGCAGCAAAGCTTGCGGACACTCTGAAAAACTGTTTTTT. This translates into CASSKACGHSEKLFF.

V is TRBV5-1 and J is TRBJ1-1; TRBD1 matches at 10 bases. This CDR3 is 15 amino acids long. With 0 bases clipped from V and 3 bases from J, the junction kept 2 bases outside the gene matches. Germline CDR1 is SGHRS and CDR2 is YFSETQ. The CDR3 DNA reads TGCGCCAGCAGCTTGGTTGGGACAGGGGACACTGAAGCTTTCTTT. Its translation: CASSLVGTGDTEAFF.

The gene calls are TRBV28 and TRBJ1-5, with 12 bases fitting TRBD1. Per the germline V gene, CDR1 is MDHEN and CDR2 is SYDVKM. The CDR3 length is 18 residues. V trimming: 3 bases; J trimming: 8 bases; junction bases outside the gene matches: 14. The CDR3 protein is CASSLLRPGQGAPEPQHF. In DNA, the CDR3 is TGTGCCAGCAGTTTGCTAAGACCGGGACAGGGGGCCCCGGAGCCCCAGCATTTT.

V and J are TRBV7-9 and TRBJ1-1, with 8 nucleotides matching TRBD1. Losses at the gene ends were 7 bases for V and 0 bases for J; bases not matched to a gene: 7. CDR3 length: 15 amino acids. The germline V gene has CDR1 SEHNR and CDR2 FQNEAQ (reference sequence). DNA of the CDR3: TGTGCCAGCATACCACAGGGGGGGATGAACACTGAAGCTTTCTTT. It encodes CASIPQGGMNTEAFF.

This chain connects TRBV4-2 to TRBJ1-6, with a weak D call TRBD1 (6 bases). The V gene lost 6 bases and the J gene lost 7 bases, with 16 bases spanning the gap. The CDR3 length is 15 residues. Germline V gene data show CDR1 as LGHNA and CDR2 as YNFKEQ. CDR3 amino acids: CASRTTDRTNSPLHF. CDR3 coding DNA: TGTGCCAGCAGGACGACGGACAGAACGAATTCACCCCTCCACTTT.

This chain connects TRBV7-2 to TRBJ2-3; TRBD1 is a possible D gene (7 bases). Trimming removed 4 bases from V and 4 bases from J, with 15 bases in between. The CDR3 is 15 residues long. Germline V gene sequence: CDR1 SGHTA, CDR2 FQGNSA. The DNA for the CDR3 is TGTGCCAGCAGCTCCAGGGGGGTTAGCGCAGATACGCAGTATTTT. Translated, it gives CASSSRGVSADTQYF.

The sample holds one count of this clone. The CDR3 region is CASSWGGDYGYTF. For the CDR3, the DNA is TGTGCCAGCAGCTGGGGGGGGGACTATGGCTACACCTTC. This chain uses TRBV7-6 with TRBJ1-2; D is possibly TRBD1 (5 bases). This CDR3 is 13 amino acids long. V lost 4 bases to trimming and J lost 3 bases, with 9 bases between them. The germline V gene encodes CDR1 SGHVS and CDR2 FNYEAQ.

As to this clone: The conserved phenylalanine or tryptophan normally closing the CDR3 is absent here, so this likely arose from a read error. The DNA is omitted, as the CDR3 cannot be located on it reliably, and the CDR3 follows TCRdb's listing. CDR3 amino acids: CSVEDLGQGAI. This sequence joins TRBV29-1 and TRBJ1-2; no check of the table's D call, TRBD1, against the DNA was made. CDR1 is SQVTM and CDR2 is ANQGSEA in the germline V gene. The CDR3 is 11 residues long, counting both termini.

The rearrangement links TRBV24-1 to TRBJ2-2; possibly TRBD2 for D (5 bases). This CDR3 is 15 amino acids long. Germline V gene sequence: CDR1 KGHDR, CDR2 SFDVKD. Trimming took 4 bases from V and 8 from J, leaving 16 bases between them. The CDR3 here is CATSDPGPTGGELFF. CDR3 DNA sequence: TGTGCCACCAGTGACCCAGGCCCTACGGGGGGGGAGCTGTTTTTT.

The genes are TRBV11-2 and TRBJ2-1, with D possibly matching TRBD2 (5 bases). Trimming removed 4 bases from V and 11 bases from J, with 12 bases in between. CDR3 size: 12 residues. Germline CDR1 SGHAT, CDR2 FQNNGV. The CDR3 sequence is CASSSSGIQQFF. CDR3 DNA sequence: TGTGCCAGCAGCTCGTCGGGAATTCAGCAGTTCTTC.

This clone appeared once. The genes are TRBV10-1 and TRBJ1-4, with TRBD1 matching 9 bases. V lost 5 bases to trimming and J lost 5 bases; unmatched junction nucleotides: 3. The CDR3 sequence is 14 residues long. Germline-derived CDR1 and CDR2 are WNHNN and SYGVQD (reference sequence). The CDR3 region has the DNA TGCGCCAGCAGTACAGGGGGCTCGAATGAAAAACTGTTTTTT. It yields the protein CASSTGGSNEKLFF.

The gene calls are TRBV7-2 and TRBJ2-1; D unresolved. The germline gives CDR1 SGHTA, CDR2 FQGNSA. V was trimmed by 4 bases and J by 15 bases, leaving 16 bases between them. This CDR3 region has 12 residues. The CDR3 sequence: CASSSRSVRRFF. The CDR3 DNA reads TGTGCCAGCAGCTCTAGGTCAGTCCGTCGGTTCTTC.

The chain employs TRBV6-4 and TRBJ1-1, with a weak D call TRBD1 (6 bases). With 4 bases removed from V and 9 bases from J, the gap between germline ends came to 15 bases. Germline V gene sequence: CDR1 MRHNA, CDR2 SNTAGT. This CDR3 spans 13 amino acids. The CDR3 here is CASSVYPWGQAFF. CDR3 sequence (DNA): TGTGCCAGCAGTGTCTACCCTTGGGGGCAAGCTTTCTTT.

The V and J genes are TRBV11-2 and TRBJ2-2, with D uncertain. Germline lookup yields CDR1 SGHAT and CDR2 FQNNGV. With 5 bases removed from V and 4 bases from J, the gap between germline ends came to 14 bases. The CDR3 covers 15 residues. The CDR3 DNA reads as TGTGCCAGCAGCCTCCAAGTTAGTGTCACCGGGGAGCTGTTTTTT. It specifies CASSLQVSVTGELFF.

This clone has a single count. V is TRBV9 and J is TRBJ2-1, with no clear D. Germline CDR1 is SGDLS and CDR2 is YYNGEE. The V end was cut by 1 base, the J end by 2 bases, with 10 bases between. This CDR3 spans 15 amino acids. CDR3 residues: CASSVSGTTYNEQFF. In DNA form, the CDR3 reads TGTGCCAGCAGCGTATCAGGCACGACCTACAATGAGCAGTTCTTC.

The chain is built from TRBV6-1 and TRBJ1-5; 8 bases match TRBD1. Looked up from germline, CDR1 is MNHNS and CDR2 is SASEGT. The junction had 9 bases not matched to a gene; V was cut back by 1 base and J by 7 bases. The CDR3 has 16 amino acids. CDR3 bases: TGTGCCAGCAGTGAAGACGAGGCAGGGGGCCTGCAGCCCCAGCATTTT. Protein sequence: CASSEDEAGGLQPQHF.

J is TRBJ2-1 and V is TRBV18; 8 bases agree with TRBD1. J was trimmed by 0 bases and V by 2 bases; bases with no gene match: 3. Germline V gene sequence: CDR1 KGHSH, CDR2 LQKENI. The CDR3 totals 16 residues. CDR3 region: CASSPGQGGSYNEQFF. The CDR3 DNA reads TGTGCCAGCTCACCAGGACAGGGAGGCTCCTACAATGAGCAGTTCTTC.

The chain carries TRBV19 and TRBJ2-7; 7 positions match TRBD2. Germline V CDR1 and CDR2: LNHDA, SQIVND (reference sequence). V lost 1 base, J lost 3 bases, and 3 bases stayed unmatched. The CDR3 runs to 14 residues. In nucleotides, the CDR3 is TGTGCCAGTAGTATAGTGGGGGGGGACTACGAGCAGTACGTC. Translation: CASSIVGGDYEQYV.

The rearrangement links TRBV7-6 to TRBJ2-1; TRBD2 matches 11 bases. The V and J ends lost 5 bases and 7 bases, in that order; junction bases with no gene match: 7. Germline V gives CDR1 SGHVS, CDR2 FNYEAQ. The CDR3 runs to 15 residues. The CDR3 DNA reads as TGTGCCAGCAGCCCCTTAGCGGGGGGGCCGAATGAGCAGTTCTTC. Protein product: CASSPLAGGPNEQFF.